This entry lists 18 T cell receptor beta chains sequenced from one sample in a study of blood T cell repertoires in COVID-19. TCRdb's copy holds only in-frame clones and misses some; the assay was immunoSEQ multiplex PCR. The sample contains some 100,000 clones, roughly 79% of which appear only once. The sequencing input was peripheral blood. Receptors originate from a human donor in a cohort sampled during active COVID-19.

The chain joins TRBV12-5 to TRBJ2-7; a possible D gene is TRBD2 (5 bases). V lost 6 bases to trimming and J lost 9 bases, with 12 bases between them. This CDR3 is 11 amino acids long. In germline, CDR1 is LGHNT, CDR2 FRNRAP. The CDR3 protein is CASGNDYWQYF. CDR3 DNA sequence: TGTGCTAGTGGAAACGACTACTGGCAGTACTTC. Full variable domain (rest looked up from reference TRBV12-5 and TRBJ2-7): DARVTQTPRHKVTEMGQEVTMRCQPILGHNTVFWYRQTMMQGLELLAYFRNRAPLDDSGMPKDRFSAEMPDATLATLKIQPSEPRDSAVYFCASGNDYWQYFGPGTRLTVT.

The chain links TRBV6-5 to TRBJ2-7; TRBD1 matches at 9 bases. Germline CDR1 and CDR2: MNHEY and SVGAGI. V trimming: 5 bases; J trimming: 6 bases; junction bases outside the gene matches: 5. The CDR3 sequence is 13 residues long. The CDR3 DNA reads TGTGCCAGCAGTCTGGGGACAGGGAGCGAGCAGTACTTC. It yields the protein CASSLGTGSEQYF.

The chain uses TRBV19 and TRBJ2-1; 9 bases line up with TRBD2. The CDR3 consists of 14 residues. J lost 11 bases, V lost 3 bases, and 8 bases had no gene match. Germline CDR1 and CDR2: LNHDA and SQIVND (reference sequence). CDR3 nucleotide sequence: TGTGCCAGTAGTATGGTAGCGGGGGCTTCAAAGCAGTTCTTC. Its protein product is CASSMVAGASKQFF.

This chain uses TRBV10-3 with TRBJ2-5, with D maybe TRBD1 (8 bases). This CDR3 comprises 14 residues. V was shortened by 9 bases and J by 5 bases, with 19 bases between the two germline ends. In germline, CDR1 is ENHRY, CDR2 SYGVKD. The CDR3 DNA follows: TGTGCCATTGGTGGACAGGGAGGGGCGGAGACCCAGTACTTC. Translation: CAIGGQGGAETQYF.

The chain carries TRBV19 and TRBJ2-7, with 9 bases identical to TRBD1. CDR3 length: 14 residues. Germline-derived CDR1 and CDR2 are LNHDA and SQIVND (reference sequence). V lost 6 bases, J lost 0 bases, and 3 bases stayed unmatched. Here the CDR3 DNA reads TGTGCCAGTAGGACAGGGGGTAGCTCCTACGAGCAGTACTTC. Translated, it gives CASRTGGSSYEQYF.

Only one count was recorded for this clone. The CDR3, as DNA: TGTGCCAGCAGTTCTCTGACAGGGGAAAGAGGCTACACCTTC. Protein sequence: CASSSLTGERGYTF. V is TRBV27 and J is TRBJ1-2; 8 bases are shared with TRBD1. V trimming: 4 bases; J trimming: 8 bases; junction bases outside the gene matches: 9. The CDR3 contains 14 residues. Germline V lookup: CDR1 MNHEY, CDR2 SMNVEV (reference sequence).

The chain couples TRBV6-2 or TRBV6-3 to TRBJ2-1, with 7 bases lining up with TRBD2. The CDR3 is 16 residues long. Germline trimming cut 5 bases from V and 0 bases from J; bases unmatched to any gene: 7. Germline V gene lookup returns CDR1 MNHEY and CDR2 SVGEGT. The CDR3 is CASSTPLASSYNEQFF. CDR3 nucleotide sequence: TGTGCCAGCAGTACTCCACTAGCGAGCTCCTACAATGAGCAGTTCTTC.

This chain connects TRBV19 to TRBJ1-5; D ambiguous. This CDR3 is built from 15 residues. Germline CDR1 LNHDA, CDR2 SQIVND (reference sequence). Trimming removed 3 bases from V and 4 bases from J, with 13 bases in between. CDR3 nucleotides: TGTGCCAGTAGTATCGGTCGTCCGGAGAATCAGCCCCAGCATTTT. Translated, it gives CASSIGRPENQPQHF.

This clone was observed once. V is TRBV3-1 (or the pseudogene TRBV3-2) and J is TRBJ2-3; D possibly corresponds to TRBD2 (6 bases). Germline CDR1 LGHDT, CDR2 YNNKEL (reference sequence). The CDR3 has 16 residues. The V end was cut by 1 base, the J end by 2 bases, with 13 bases between. This CDR3 reads CASSQGVGGNTDTQYF. CDR3 sequence (DNA): TGTGCCAGCAGCCAAGGGGTGGGGGGAAACACAGATACGCAGTATTTT.

The V call is TRBV7-2, the J call TRBJ2-6; D may be TRBD2 (6 bases). CDR1 and CDR2 (germline): SGHTA, FQGNSA. CDR3 length: 19 residues. The V gene lost 0 bases and the J gene lost 4 bases, with 19 bases spanning the gap. CDR3 protein: CASSLAPRGRTPGANVLTF. CDR3 DNA sequence: TGTGCCAGCAGCTTAGCGCCACGGGGGAGAACTCCCGGGGCCAACGTCCTGACTTTC.

This chain links TRBV7-9 with TRBJ2-3, with 10 bases that match TRBD2. The CDR3 is 18 amino acids. The V gene end was trimmed by 5 bases and the J gene end by 6 bases; junction bases not matched to a gene: 17. Germline loops: CDR1 SEHNR, CDR2 FQNEAQ (reference sequence). The CDR3 bases are TGTGCCAGCAGCCACGGAGCCCTAGCGGGAGAAGCCAGGGATACGCAGTATTTT. This translates into CASSHGALAGEARDTQYF. The full variable domain, rest sourced from reference TRBV7-9 and TRBJ2-3, is DTGVSQNPRHKITKRGQNVTFRCDPISEHNRLYWYRQTLGQGPEFLTYFQNEAQLEKSRLLSDRFSAERPKGSFSTLEIQRTEQGDSAMYLCASSHGALAGEARDTQYFGPGTRLTVL.

The V call is TRBV12-5, the J call TRBJ2-3; 11 nucleotides agree with TRBD2. V dropped 0 bases and J dropped 2; count of bases not matched to a gene: 1. Germline V gene lookup returns CDR1 LGHNT and CDR2 FRNRAP. This CDR3 region has 16 residues. CDR3 sequence: CASGLVLAGDTDTQYF. The CDR3 bases are TGTGCTAGTGGTTTGGTACTAGCGGGAGACACAGATACGCAGTATTTT.

The chain uses TRBV9 and TRBJ2-7, with D maybe TRBD1 (6 bases). The CDR3 runs to 14 residues. V lost 3 bases and J 3 bases, leaving 13 bases between the germline ends. The V gene's germline CDR1 is SGDLS and CDR2 YYNGEE. CDR3 nucleotide sequence: TGTGCCAGCAGCGAGCCCGGACAGCACTACGAGCAGTACTTC. Its translation: CASSEPGQHYEQYF. The complete variable domain, with remaining parts taken from reference TRBV9 and TRBJ2-7, reads DSGVTQTPKHLITATGQRVTLRCSPRSGDLSVYWYQQSLDQGLQFLIQYYNGEERAKGNILERFSAQQFPDLHSELNLSSLELGDSALYFCASSEPGQHYEQYFGPGTRLTVT.

The chain is built from TRBV6-2 or TRBV6-3 and TRBJ2-6, with TRBD1 matching over 7 bases. The ends lost 6 bases at V and 2 bases at J; junction bases unmatched: 13. The CDR3 loop spans 18 amino acids. The germline CDR1 and CDR2 sequences are MNHEY and SVGEGT. The DNA of the CDR3 is TGTGCCAGCAGCAAGAGGGACAGCCTACGACCTGGGGCCAACGTCCTGACTTTC. It encodes CASSKRDSLRPGANVLTF.

The chain employs TRBV11-3 and TRBJ2-1; maybe TRBD1 (6 bases). V was cut by 1 base and J by 0 bases, with 7 bases left in between. Germline lookup yields CDR1 SGHNT and CDR2 YENEEA. The CDR3 is 15 residues long. The CDR3 DNA reads as TGTGCCAGCAGCTTAGCACAGGGCTCCTACAATGAGCAGTTCTTC. The encoded protein is CASSLAQGSYNEQFF.

V usage is TRBV5-1 and J usage is TRBJ1-1; 7 bases are shared with TRBD1. The germline CDR1 and CDR2 sequences are SGHRS and YFSETQ. J gave up 0 bases and V 0 bases, and 5 bases lay outside the gene matches. The CDR3 extends over 16 amino acids. DNA for the CDR3: TGCGCCAGCAGCTTGGCTCTAACAGGGGTGAACACTGAAGCTTTCTTT. Protein: CASSLALTGVNTEAFF. Together with reference TRBV5-1 and TRBJ1-1, the CDR3 gives the full variable domain: KAGVTQTPRYLIKTRGQQVTLSCSPISGHRSVSWYQQTPGQGLQFLFEYFSETQRNKGNFPGRFSGRQFSNSRSEMNVSTLELGDSALYLCASSLALTGVNTEAFFGQGTRLTVV.

This chain uses TRBV11-2 with TRBJ1-5, with D perhaps matching TRBD1 (6 bases). Trimming left V 6 bases short and J 1 base short, with 10 bases between. Per the germline V gene, CDR1 is SGHAT and CDR2 is FQNNGV. CDR3 length: 14 residues. The CDR3 sequence: CASSNRDSNQPQHF. DNA of the CDR3: TGTGCCAGCAGTAACAGGGACAGCAATCAGCCCCAGCATTTT.

The rearrangement uses TRBV7-3 and TRBJ2-5, with 8 positions matching TRBD1. The CDR3 consists of 13 residues. Germline CDR1 reads SGHTA; CDR2 reads FQGTGA. The V gene end was trimmed by 5 bases and the J gene end by 4 bases; junction bases not matched to a gene: 3. In DNA, the CDR3 is TGTGCCAGCAGCCAAGACAGGGGAGAGACCCAGTACTTC. It specifies CASSQDRGETQYF.